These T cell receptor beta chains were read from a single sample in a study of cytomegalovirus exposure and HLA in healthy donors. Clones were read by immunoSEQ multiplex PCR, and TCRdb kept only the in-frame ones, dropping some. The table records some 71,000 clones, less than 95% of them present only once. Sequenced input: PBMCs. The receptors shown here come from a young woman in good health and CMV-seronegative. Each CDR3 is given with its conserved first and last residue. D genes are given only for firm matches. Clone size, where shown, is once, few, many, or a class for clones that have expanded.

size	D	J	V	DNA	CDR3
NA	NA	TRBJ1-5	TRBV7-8	TGTGCCAGCAGCTTAGCCAGGGACAATCAGCCCCAGCATTTT	CASSLARDNQPQHF
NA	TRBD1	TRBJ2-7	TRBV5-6	TGTGCCAGCAGCCAGACAGGGAGCCCCTACGAGCAGTACTTC	CASSQTGSPYEQYF
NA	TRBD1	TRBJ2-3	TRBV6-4	TGTGCCAGCAGTGAGGACAGGGCACACACAGATACGCAGTATTTT	CASSEDRAHTDTQYF
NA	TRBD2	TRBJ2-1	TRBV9	TGTGCCAGCAGCGGTGGGGGAGCGGGGGGGCCCAATGAGCAGTTCTTC	CASSGGGAGGPNEQFF
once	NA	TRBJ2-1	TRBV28	TGTGCCAGCAGTTTAAGCGGCAACTTTAACAATGAGCAGTTCTTC	CASSLSGNFNNEQFF
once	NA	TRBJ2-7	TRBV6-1	TGTGCCAGCAGTGATACTTTTAGCGTGGTCGACTATACCTACGAGCAGTACTTC	CASSDTFSVVDYTYEQYF
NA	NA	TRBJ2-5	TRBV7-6	TGTGCCAGCAGCTCTACTCCCGAGAAGGAGACCCAGTACTTC	CASSSTPEKETQYF
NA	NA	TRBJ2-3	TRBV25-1	TGTGCCAGCAGTGTGGGGCGCACAGATACGCAGTATTTT	CASSVGRTDTQYF
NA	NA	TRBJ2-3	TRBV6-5	TGTGCCAGCAGTACTCGGGACAAAACAGATACGCAGTATTTT	CASSTRDKTDTQYF
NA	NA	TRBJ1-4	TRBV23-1	TGCGCCAGCAGTCAGGTTTTAGGGACTGCAACTAATGAAAAACTGTTTTTT	CASSQVLGTATNEKLFF
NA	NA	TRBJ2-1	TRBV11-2	TGTGCCAGCAGCTCAACGGGAGAACTCTACAATGAGCAGTTCTTC	CASSSTGELYNEQFF
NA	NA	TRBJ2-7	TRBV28	TGTGCCAGCAGGCCAGACTTCGACAGACGGACCTACGAGCAGTACTTC	CASRPDFDRRTYEQYF
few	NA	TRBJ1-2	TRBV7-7	TGTGCCAGCAGCTCCGGGAGCGCCGACTACACCTTC	CASSSGSADYTF
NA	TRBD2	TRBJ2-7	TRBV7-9	TGTGCCAGCAGCTTCTCTAGCGGGAGCTACGAGCAGTACTTC	CASSFSSGSYEQYF
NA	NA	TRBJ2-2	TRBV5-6	TGTGCCAGCAGCGGCTCTAGCGGGGAGCTGTTTTTT	CASSGSSGELFF
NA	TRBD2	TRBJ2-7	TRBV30	TGTGCCTGGAGTGTTTCGGGACTAGGCCAGTCCTACGAGCAGTACTTC	CAWSVSGLGQSYEQYF
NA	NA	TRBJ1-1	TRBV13	TGTGCCAGCAGCTTCAGGGAAGGGACTGAAGCTTTCTTT	CASSFREGTEAFF
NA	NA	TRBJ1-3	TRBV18	TGTGCCAGCTCACCAGAGACAGCAAGAAACACCATATATTTT	CASSPETARNTIYF
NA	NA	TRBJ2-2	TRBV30	TGTGCCTGGAATCGGGACACCGGGGAGCTGTTTTTT	CAWNRDTGELFF
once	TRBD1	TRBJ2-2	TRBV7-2	TGTGCCAGCAGCTCCGGACAGGGGAACACCGGGGAGCTGTTTTTT	CASSSGQGNTGELFF
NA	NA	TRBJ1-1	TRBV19	TGTGCCAGTAGCCTGGGGGACACCGAAGCTTTCTTT	CASSLGDTEAFF
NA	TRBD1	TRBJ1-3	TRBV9	TGTGCCAGCAGCGCCCCGACAGGGAGCTCGAGTATAGACTCTGGAAACACCATATATTTT	CASSAPTGSSSIDSGNTIYF
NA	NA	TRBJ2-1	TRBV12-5	TGTGCTAGTGGTTTGGTTCTGGCGGGCGAGCAGTTCTTC	CASGLVLAGEQFF
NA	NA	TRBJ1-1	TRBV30	TGTGCCTGGATCTGGGAGGGAGACACTGAAGCTTTCTTT	CAWIWEGDTEAFF
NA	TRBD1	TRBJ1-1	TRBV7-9	TGTGCCAGCAGCTTAGGGGAACAGGGGGCGCGCGCTGAAGCTTTCTTT	CASSLGEQGARAEAFF
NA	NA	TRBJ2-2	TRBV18	TGTGCCAGCTCATCCAGGGGGAACACCGGGGAGCTGTTTTTT	CASSSRGNTGELFF
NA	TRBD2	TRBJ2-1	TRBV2	TGTGCCAGCAGTCGACTAGCGGGGACAAATGAGCAGTTCTTC	CASSRLAGTNEQFF
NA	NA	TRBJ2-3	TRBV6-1	TGTGCCAGCAGGCGGGCGTCCCGCACAGATACGCAGTATTTT	CASRRASRTDTQYF
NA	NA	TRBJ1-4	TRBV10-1	TGCGCCAGCAGCGCCGGGGAAACTAATGAAAAACTGTTTTTT	CASSAGETNEKLFF
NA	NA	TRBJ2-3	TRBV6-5	TGTGCCAGCTGGATGGGGGGTACAGATACGCAGTATTTT	CASWMGGTDTQYF
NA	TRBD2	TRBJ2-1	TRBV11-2	TGTGCCAGCAAGGATGGACTAGCGGCCTACAATGAGCAGTTCTTC	CASKDGLAAYNEQFF
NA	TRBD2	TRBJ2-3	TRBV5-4	TGTGCCAGCAGGTCGGGGGGTAGCTCAGATACGCAGTATTTT	CASRSGGSSDTQYF
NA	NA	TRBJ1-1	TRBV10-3	TGTGCCATCAAGACAGGTATGAACACTGAAGCTTTCTTT	CAIKTGMNTEAFF
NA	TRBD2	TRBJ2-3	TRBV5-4	TGTGCCAGCAGCTTGGGTGTTAGCGGGGGGGTTTCAGATACGCAGTATTTT	CASSLGVSGGVSDTQYF
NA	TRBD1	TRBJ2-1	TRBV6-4	TGTGCCAGCAGTGACGGACAGGGGGCGAATGAGCAGTTCTTC	CASSDGQGANEQFF
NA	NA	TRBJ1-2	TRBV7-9	TGTGCCAGCAGCCCTGGCGACAGTGATTTCTATGGCTACACCTTC	CASSPGDSDFYGYTF
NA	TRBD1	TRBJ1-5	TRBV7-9	TGTGCCAGCAGCTTCCTTCCCGGGACAGGTCTTCAGCCCCAGCATTTT	CASSFLPGTGLQPQHF
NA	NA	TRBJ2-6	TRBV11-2	TGTGCCAGCAGCTTAGATTCCAGGTCTGGGGCCAACGTCCTGACTTTC	CASSLDSRSGANVLTF
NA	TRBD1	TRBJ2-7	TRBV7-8	TGTGCCAGCAGCGGAGGGACAGGGGGCTTGGCCTACGAGCAGTACTTC	CASSGGTGGLAYEQYF
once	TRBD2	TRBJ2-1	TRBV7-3	TGTGCCAGCTCTGAGGGGGCTAGCGGGGGTACTGAGCAGTTCTTC	CASSEGASGGTEQFF
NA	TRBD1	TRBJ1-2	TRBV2	TGTGCCAGCGGGGGACAGGAGAGCTATGGCTACACCTTC	CASGGQESYGYTF